This entry lists 14 T cell receptor beta chains sequenced from one sample in a study of blood T cell repertoires in COVID-19. TCRdb's table, derived via immunoSEQ multiplex PCR, lists solely in-frame clones and lacks some. The sample carries approximately 160,000 clones, around 84% recorded once. Sequenced: PBMCs or T cells enriched from blood (not recorded which). These receptor sequences come from a man over 45 who had recovered from COVID-19.

This clone was picked up a small number of times. The V gene is TRBV7-6, the J gene TRBJ1-1, with 8 bases aligning to TRBD1. The CDR3 has 16 amino acids. Germline assignment: CDR1 SGHVS and CDR2 FNYEAQ. Germline trimming cut 3 bases from V and 0 bases from J; bases unmatched to any gene: 6. The chain's CDR3 is CASSFGQGALNTEAFF. DNA of the CDR3: TGTGCCAGCAGCTTCGGACAGGGTGCCCTGAACACTGAAGCTTTCTTT.

The rearrangement uses TRBV19 and TRBJ1-1; D is perhaps TRBD1 (5 bases). The length of the CDR3 is 12 residues. Germline V lookup: CDR1 LNHDA, CDR2 SQIVND (reference sequence). Trimming left V 7 bases short and J 6 bases short, with 12 bases between. The CDR3, as DNA: TGTGCCAGTACCCCAAGGGGTTCTGAAGCTTTCTTT. It specifies CASTPRGSEAFF. The whole variable domain, remainder taken from reference TRBV19 and TRBJ1-1, is DGGITQSPKYLFRKEGQNVTLSCEQNLNHDAMYWYRQDPGQGLRLIYYSQIVNDFQKGDIAEGYSVSREKKESFPLTVTSAQKNPTAFYLCASTPRGSEAFFGQGTRLTVV.

The chain combines TRBV21-1 with TRBJ1-5; TRBD1 reflects the table's D call only, with no check against the DNA. TRBV21-1 is labeled a pseudogene. The length of the CDR3 is 16 residues. DNA of the CDR3: TGTGCCAGCAGCAAAGTGGCAGGGCGAAGCAATCAGCCCCAGCATTTT. Protein: CASSKVAGRSNQPQHF.

J is TRBJ2-3 and V is TRBV7-9, with TRBD2 matching over 15 bases. The V gene end was trimmed by 4 bases and the J gene end by 6 bases; junction bases not matched to a gene: 8. This CDR3 is 17 amino acids long. Germline V gene lookup returns CDR1 SEHNR and CDR2 FQNEAQ (reference sequence). Here the CDR3 reads CASSSPGLAGGRDTQYF. The CDR3 region has the DNA TGTGCCAGCAGCTCCCCGGGACTAGCGGGGGGAAGGGATACGCAGTATTTT.

This clone has more than one count but fewer than ten. The rearrangement links TRBV14 to TRBJ2-1, with 9 bases that match TRBD1. Germline loops: CDR1 SGHDN, CDR2 FVKESK. This CDR3 is 14 amino acids long. Trimming at V came to 4 bases and at J to 9 bases, leaving 7 bases not matched to a gene. CDR3 sequence: CASSPGQGRGEQFF. In DNA form, the CDR3 reads TGTGCCAGCAGCCCCGGACAGGGGCGTGGTGAGCAGTTCTTC. The whole variable domain, filled in from reference TRBV14 and TRBJ2-1, reads EAGVTQFPSHSVIEKGQTVTLRCDPISGHDNLYWYRRVMGKEIKFLLHFVKESKQDESGMPNNRFLAERTGGTYSTLKVQPAELEDSGVYFCASSPGQGRGEQFFGPGTRLTVL.

This chain joins TRBV6-5 and TRBJ2-7; 11 bases match TRBD2. The CDR3 consists of 14 residues. Germline CDR1 and CDR2: MNHEY and SVGAGI. V shed 11 bases and J 3 bases; nucleotides not matched to a gene: 9. In DNA, the CDR3 is TGTGCCTCCAGACTAGCGGGGAGCAACTACGAGCAGTACTTC. Protein product: CASRLAGSNYEQYF.

The V and J genes are TRBV4-3 and TRBJ2-2; TRBD1 aligns across 11 bases. The CDR3 spans 16 residues. Germline V lookup: CDR1 LGHNA, CDR2 YSLEER. Unmatched junction bases numbered 3, after V lost 4 bases and J lost 2 bases. The CDR3 here is CASSPRTGGNTGELFF. The CDR3 region has the DNA TGCGCCAGCAGCCCTCGGACAGGGGGCAACACCGGGGAGCTGTTTTTT.

The chain links TRBV2 to TRBJ1-2; maybe TRBD1 (6 bases). This CDR3 spans 15 amino acids. The germline gives CDR1 SNHLY, CDR2 FYNNEI. Trimming left V 3 bases short and J 4 bases short, with 15 bases between. The CDR3: CASSDLGGETYGYTF. CDR3 DNA sequence: TGTGCCAGCAGTGACCTAGGGGGAGAGACCTATGGCTACACCTTC. The full variable domain, completed using reference TRBV2 and TRBJ1-2, is EPEVTQTPSHQVTQMGQEVILRCVPISNHLYFYWYRQILGQKVEFLVSFYNNEISEKSEIFDDQFSVERPDGSNFTLKIRSTKLEDSAMYFCASSDLGGETYGYTFGSGTRLTVV.

This rearrangement joins TRBV28 to TRBJ1-3; no firm D call. This CDR3 region has 14 residues. Per the germline V gene, CDR1 is MDHEN and CDR2 is SYDVKM. The V gene lost 5 bases and the J gene lost 0 bases, with 8 bases spanning the gap. CDR3 amino acids: CASSPPYSGNTIYF. The CDR3, as DNA: TGTGCCAGCAGTCCCCCTTACTCTGGAAACACCATATATTTT. The whole variable domain, filled in from reference TRBV28 and TRBJ1-3, reads DVKVTQSSRYLVKRTGEKVFLECVQDMDHENMFWYRQDPGLGLRLIYFSYDVKMKEKGDIPEGYSVSREKKERFSLILESASTNQTSMYLCASSPPYSGNTIYFGEGSWLTVV.

The chain employs TRBV11-1 and TRBJ2-7; 14 positions agree with TRBD2. This CDR3 is built from 15 residues. V lost 5 bases, J lost 4 bases, and 4 bases stayed unmatched. Germline V CDR1 and CDR2: SGHAT, FQDESV (reference sequence). CDR3 nucleotides: TGTGCCAGCAGCCCCGGGACTAGCGGGGGTTACGAGCAGTACTTC. Protein: CASSPGTSGGYEQYF.

The genes are TRBV7-9 and TRBJ1-1, with D possibly being TRBD1 (6 bases). V was trimmed by 3 bases and J by 4 bases, leaving 18 bases between them. The CDR3 is 16 residues long. Per germline, CDR1 SEHNR and CDR2 FQNEAQ (reference sequence). This CDR3 is CASSFWQGNGITEAFF. DNA of the CDR3: TGTGCCAGCAGCTTCTGGCAGGGGAACGGGATCACTGAAGCTTTCTTT.

The genes are TRBV25-1 and TRBJ2-4; D is unclear. Per the germline V gene, CDR1 is MGHDK and CDR2 is SYGVNS. Trimming removed 3 bases at V and 0 bases at J, with 6 bases between. The CDR3 is 14 amino acids. CDR3 sequence: CASSDPVAKNIQYF. As DNA, the CDR3 is TGTGCCAGCAGTGACCCTGTAGCCAAAAACATTCAGTACTTC. Based on the CDR3 plus reference TRBV25-1 and TRBJ2-4, the full variable domain is EADIYQTPRYLVIGTGKKITLECSQTMGHDKMYWYQQDPGMELHLIHYSYGVNSTEKGDLSSESTVSRIRTEHFPLTLESARPSHTSQYLCASSDPVAKNIQYFGAGTRLSVL.

The chain uses TRBV7-2 and TRBJ2-7; TRBD1 agrees at 10 bases. There are 18 residues in the CDR3. In germline, CDR1 is SGHTA, CDR2 FQGNSA. V was pared by 2 bases and J by 4 bases, with 14 bases of the junction left unmatched. This CDR3 is CASSLSSLGQGFIYEQYF. The CDR3 DNA reads as TGTGCCAGCAGCTTAAGTTCTTTGGGACAGGGGTTTATTTACGAGCAGTACTTC.

This chain links TRBV9 with TRBJ2-1; 9 bases fit TRBD1. After removal of 4 bases from V and 4 bases from J, the junction contained 12 bases not matched to a gene. Germline V CDR1 and CDR2: SGDLS, YYNGEE. This CDR3 contains 17 residues. CDR3 sequence reads: CASSRVGTGRGYNEQFF. The CDR3 DNA is TGTGCCAGCAGCCGCGTCGGGACAGGGAGGGGTTACAATGAGCAGTTCTTC. The full variable domain, with the rest looked up from reference TRBV9 and TRBJ2-1, is DSGVTQTPKHLITATGQRVTLRCSPRSGDLSVYWYQQSLDQGLQFLIQYYNGEERAKGNILERFSAQQFPDLHSELNLSSLELGDSALYFCASSRVGTGRGYNEQFFGPGTRLTVL.